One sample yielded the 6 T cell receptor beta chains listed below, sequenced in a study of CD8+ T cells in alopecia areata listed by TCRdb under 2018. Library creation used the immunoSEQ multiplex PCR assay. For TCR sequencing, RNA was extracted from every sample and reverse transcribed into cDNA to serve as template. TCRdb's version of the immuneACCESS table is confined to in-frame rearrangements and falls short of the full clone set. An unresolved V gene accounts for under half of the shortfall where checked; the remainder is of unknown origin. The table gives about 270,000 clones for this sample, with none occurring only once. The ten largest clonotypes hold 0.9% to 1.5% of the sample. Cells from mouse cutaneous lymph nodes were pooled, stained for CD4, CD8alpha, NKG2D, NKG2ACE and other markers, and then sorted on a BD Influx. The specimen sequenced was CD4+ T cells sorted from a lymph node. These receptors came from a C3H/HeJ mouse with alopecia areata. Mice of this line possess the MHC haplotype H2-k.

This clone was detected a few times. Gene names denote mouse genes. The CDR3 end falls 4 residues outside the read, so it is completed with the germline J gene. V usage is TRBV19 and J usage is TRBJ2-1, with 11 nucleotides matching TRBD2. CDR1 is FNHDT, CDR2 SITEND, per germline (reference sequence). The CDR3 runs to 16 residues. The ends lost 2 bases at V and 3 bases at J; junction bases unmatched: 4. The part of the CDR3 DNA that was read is TGTGCCAGCAGTATGCCGGGACTGGGGGTCTATGCT. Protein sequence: CASSMPGLGVYA. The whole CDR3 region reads CASSMPGLGVYAEQFF.

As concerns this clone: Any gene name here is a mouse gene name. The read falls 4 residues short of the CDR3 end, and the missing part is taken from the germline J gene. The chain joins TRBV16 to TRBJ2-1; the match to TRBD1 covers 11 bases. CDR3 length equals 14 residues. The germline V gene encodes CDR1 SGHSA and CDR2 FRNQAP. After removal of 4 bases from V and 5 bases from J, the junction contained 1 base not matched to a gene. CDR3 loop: CASSWGQGDAEQFF. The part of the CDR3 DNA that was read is TGTGCAAGCAGCTGGGGACAGGGGGATGCT.

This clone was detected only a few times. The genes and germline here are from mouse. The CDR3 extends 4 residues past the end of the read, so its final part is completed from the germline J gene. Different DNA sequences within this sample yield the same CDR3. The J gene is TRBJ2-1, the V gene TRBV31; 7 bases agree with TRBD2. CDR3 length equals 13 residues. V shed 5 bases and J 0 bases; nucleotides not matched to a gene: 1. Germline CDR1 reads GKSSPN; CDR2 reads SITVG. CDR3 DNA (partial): TGTGCCTGGTCTGGGGGTAACTATGCT. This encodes CAWSGGNYA. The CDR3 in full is CAWSGGNYAEQFF.

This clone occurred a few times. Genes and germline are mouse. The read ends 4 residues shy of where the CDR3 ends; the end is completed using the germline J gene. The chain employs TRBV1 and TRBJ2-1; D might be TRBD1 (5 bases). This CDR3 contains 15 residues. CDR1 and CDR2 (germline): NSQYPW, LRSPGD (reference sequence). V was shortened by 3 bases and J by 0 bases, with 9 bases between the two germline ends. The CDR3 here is CTCSAQDNNYAEQFF. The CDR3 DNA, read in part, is TGCACCTGCAGTGCGCAGGACAATAACTATGCT.

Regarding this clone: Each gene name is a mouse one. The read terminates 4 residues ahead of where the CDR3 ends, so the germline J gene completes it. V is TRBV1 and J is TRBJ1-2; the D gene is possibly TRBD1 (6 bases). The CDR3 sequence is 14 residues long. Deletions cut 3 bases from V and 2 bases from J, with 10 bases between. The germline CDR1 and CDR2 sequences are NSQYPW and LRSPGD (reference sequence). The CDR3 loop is CTCSAGTINSDYTF. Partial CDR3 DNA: TGCACCTGCAGTGCCGGGACAATCAACTCC.

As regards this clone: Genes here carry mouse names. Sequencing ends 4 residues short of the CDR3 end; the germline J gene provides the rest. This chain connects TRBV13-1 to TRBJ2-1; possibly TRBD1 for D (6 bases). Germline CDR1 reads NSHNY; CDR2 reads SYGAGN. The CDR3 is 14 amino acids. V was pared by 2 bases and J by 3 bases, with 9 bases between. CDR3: CASSERGSYAEQFF. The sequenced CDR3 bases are TGTGCCAGCAGTGAGAGGGGGAGCTATGCT.